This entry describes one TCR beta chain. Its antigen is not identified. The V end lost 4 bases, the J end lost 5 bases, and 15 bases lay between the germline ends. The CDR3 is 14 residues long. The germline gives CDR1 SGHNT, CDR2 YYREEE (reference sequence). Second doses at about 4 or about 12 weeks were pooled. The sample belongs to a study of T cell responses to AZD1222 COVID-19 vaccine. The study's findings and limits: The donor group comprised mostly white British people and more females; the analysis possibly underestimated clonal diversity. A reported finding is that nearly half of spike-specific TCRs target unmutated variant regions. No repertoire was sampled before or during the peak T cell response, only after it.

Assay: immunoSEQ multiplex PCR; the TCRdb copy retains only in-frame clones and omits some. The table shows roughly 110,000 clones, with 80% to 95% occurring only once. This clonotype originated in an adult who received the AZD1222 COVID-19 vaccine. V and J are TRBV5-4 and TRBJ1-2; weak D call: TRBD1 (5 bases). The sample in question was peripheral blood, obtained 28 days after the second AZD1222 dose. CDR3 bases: TGTGCCAGCAGCACCGGGACGGAGGGATATGGCTACACCTTC. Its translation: CASSTGTEGYGYTF.